The following is a T cell receptor (beta chain) sequence with its context. The antigen remains unidentified. Terminally differentiated effector memory CD45RA+ cells were excluded by CCR7 positive selection of CD45RO-negative cells. This sample was taken from a study of shared clonotypes between healthy human individuals. Study as a whole: Every donor yielded three CD4 naive, three CD4 memory, two CD8 naive and one CD8 memory plate. Overall study results and limits: The four-donor shared clonotypes exceeded non-shared clonotypes in generation probability, with non-shared ones scoring lower. Four donors shared approximately 5% of their naive CD4 clonotypes.

Using immunoSEQ multiplex PCR, the repertoire was profiled, and TCRdb retains in-frame clones only, with some absent. The sample lists millions of clones, about 95% occurring once. Trimming stripped 1 base from V and 3 bases from J, with 16 bases between. The CDR3 sequence is 16 residues long. The germline V gene encodes CDR1 LGHNA and CDR2 YSLEER. Sample: naive CD8+ T cells sorted from blood. The gene calls are TRBV4-3 and TRBJ2-7; the D gene is possibly TRBD2 (7 bases). The clonotype originates from a man between 18 and 35 years old in good health. The CDR3 sequence is CASSQGPGGPFYEQYF. DNA for the CDR3: TGCGCCAGCAGCCAAGGGCCCGGGGGGCCCTTCTACGAGCAGTACTTC.